This T cell receptor beta chain comes out of a study of CD8 T cells in ankylosing spondylitis. This CDR3 is built from 13 residues. Germline lookup yields CDR1 SQVTM and CDR2 ANQGSEA. The ends lost 7 bases at V and 0 bases at J; junction bases unmatched: 5. MiXCR, applied by TCRdb to the 5' RACE reads, yields one record per CDR3 protein. The sample holds more than 150,000 distinct CDR3 sequences, around a sixth seen once. V is TRBV29-1 and J is TRBJ2-7; TRBD1 aligns across 8 bases. The clonotype originates from a male donor between 5 and 35 years old with ankylosing spondylitis or in good health (not recorded which). Material for sequencing was blood, either unsorted or a sorted T cell fraction (not recorded which). The CDR3 spells CSAWTGSSYEQYF. The CDR3 bases are TGCAGCGCCTGGACAGGGAGCTCCTACGAGCAGTACTTC.